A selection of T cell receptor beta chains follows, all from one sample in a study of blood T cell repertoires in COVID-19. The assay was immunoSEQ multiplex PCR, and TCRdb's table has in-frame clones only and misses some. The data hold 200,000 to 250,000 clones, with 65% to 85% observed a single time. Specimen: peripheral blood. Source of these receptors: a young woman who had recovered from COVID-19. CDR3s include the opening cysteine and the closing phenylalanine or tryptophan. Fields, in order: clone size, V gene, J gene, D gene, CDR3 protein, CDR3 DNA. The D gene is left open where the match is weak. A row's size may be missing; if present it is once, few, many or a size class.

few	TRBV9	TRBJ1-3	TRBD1	CASSELQGVSGNTIYF	TGTGCCAGCAGCGAACTACAGGGGGTATCTGGAAACACCATATATTTT
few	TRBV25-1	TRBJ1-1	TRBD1	CASSPFEGGQISEAFF	TGTGCCAGCAGTCCCTTTGAAGGGGGCCAAATCTCTGAAGCTTTCTTT
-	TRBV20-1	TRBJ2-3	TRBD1	CSARGPQGMF	TGCAGTGCTAGAGGACCACAGGGGATGTTT
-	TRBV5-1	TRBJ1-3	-	CASSCSGDTGKYF	TGCGCCAGCAGCTGTAGCGGGGATACCGGAAAATATTTT
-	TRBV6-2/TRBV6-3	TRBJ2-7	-	CASSSNRYEQYF	TGTGCCAGCAGTTCAAACAGATACGAGCAGTACTTC
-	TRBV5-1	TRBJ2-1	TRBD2	CASGLADYNEQFF	TGCGCCAGCGGGCTAGCGGACTACAATGAGCAGTTCTTC
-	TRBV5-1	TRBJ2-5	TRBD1	CASSLGTGFETQYF	TGCGCCAGCAGCTTGGGGACAGGGTTTGAGACCCAGTACTTC
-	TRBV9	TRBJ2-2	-	CASSDRVSNTGELFF	TGTGCCAGCAGCGACAGGGTCTCGAACACCGGGGAGCTGTTTTTT
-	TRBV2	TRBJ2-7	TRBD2	CAGGRDEQYF	TGTGCCGGGGGGAGGGACGAGCAGTACTTC
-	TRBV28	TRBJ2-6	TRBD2	CASSSRTSGSGSGANVLTF	TGTGCCAGCAGTTCTCGGACTAGCGGGAGTGGTTCTGGGGCCAACGTCCTGACTTTC
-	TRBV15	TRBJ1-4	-	CATSRRDEKLFF	TGTGCCACCAGCAGGCGTGATGAAAAACTGTTTTTT
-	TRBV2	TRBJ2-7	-	CASTGQGWYEQYF	TGTGCCAGCACAGGGCAGGGCTGGTACGAGCAGTACTTC
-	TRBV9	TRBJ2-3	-	CASSVVERPQGTDTQYF	TGTGCCAGCAGCGTAGTTGAGCGGCCCCAAGGAACAGATACGCAGTATTTT
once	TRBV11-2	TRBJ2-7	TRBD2	CASSLDLASGGLYEQYF	TGTGCCAGCAGCTTAGATCTGGCTAGCGGGGGCCTCTACGAGCAGTACTTC
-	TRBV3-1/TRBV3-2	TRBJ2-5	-	CASSQDKSPLETQYF	TGTGCCAGCAGCCAAGATAAGAGCCCCCTAGAGACCCAGTACTTC
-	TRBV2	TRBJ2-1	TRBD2	CASAGTSGYNEQFF	TGTGCCAGCGCCGGGACTAGCGGGTACAATGAGCAGTTCTTC
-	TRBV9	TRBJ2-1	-	CASNTDSLYNEQFF	TGTGCCAGCAACACCGACAGCCTATACAATGAGCAGTTCTTC
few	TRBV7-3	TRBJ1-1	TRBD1	CASSKDRGRSNTEAFF	TGTGCCAGCAGCAAGGACAGGGGTAGGTCGAACACTGAAGCTTTCTTT
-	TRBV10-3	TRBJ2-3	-	CAISESSQGITDTQYF	TGTGCCATCAGTGAGTCTAGCCAGGGGATTACAGATACGCAGTATTTT
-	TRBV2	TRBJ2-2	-	CASRSSGYTGELFF	TGTGCCAGCCGGTCGTCGGGATATACCGGGGAGCTGTTTTTT
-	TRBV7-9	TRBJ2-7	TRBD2	CASSPWGGTEQYF	TGTGCCAGCAGCCCCTGGGGGGGAACCGAGCAGTACTTC
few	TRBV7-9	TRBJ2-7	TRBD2	CASSFPPTSGRGYEQYF	TGTGCCAGCAGCTTCCCCCCAACTAGCGGGAGAGGGTACGAGCAGTACTTC
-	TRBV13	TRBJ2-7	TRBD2	CASSSRLAGASYEQYF	TGTGCCAGCAGCTCGCGACTAGCTGGGGCCTCCTACGAGCAGTACTTC
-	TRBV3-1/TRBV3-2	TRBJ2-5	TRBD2	CASRGGPARETQYF	TGTGCCAGCAGGGGAGGGCCAGCCCGGGAGACCCAGTACTTC
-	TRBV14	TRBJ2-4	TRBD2	CASRRLAGGPSFLAKNIQYF	TGTGCCAGCAGGCGGCTAGCGGGAGGTCCCAGCTTCCTAGCCAAAAACATTCAGTACTTC
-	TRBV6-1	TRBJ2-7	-	CASSEIGQGYYEQYF	TGTGCCAGCAGTGAAATCGGCCAGGGGTACTACGAGCAGTACTTC
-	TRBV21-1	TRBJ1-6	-	CASSKEGQGDNNSPLHF	TGTGCCAGCAGCAAAGAGGGTCAGGGTGATAATAATTCACCCCTCCACTTT
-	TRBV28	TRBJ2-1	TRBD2	CASSTAGAYNEQFF	TGTGCCAGCAGTACAGCGGGGGCCTACAATGAGCAGTTCTTC
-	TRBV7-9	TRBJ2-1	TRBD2	CASSLLGAGYNEQFF	TGTGCCAGCAGCTTACTCGGAGCGGGATACAATGAGCAGTTCTTC
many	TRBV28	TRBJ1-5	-	CASSFSPGYSNQPQHF	TGTGCCAGCAGTTTTAGTCCAGGATATAGCAATCAGCCCCAGCATTTT
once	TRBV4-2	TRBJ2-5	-	CASSPEVLRVQETQYF	TGTGCCAGCAGCCCAGAAGTCCTGCGGGTTCAAGAGACCCAGTACTTC
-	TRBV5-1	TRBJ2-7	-	CASPPASLSYEQYF	TGCGCCAGCCCGCCGGCTAGCCTTTCCTACGAGCAGTACTTC
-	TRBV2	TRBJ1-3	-	CASSETQVTGNTIYF	TGTGCCAGCAGTGAAACTCAGGTTACGGGAAACACCATATATTTT
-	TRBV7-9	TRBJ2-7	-	CASSPAVATRHEQYF	TGTGCCAGCAGCCCAGCGGTAGCGACCCGGCACGAGCAGTACTTC
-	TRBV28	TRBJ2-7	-	CASSPLAVKQYF	TGTGCCAGCAGTCCGCTAGCTGTCAAGCAGTACTTC
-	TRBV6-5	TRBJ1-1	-	CASSYSWQITEAFF	TGTGCCAGCAGTTACTCGTGGCAGATCACTGAAGCTTTCTTT
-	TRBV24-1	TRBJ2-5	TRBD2	CATSSPSGTQETQYF	TGTGCCACCAGTAGCCCTAGCGGGACCCAAGAGACCCAGTACTTC
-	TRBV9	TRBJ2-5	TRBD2	CASSGGTSGEGETQYF	TGTGCCAGCAGCGGCGGGACTAGCGGAGAGGGGGAGACCCAGTACTTC
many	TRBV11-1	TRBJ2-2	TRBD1	CASGYRGNTGELFF	TGTGCCAGCGGATACAGGGGGAACACCGGGGAGCTGTTTTTT
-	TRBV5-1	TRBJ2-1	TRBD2	CASSPGLAGGVGYNEQFF	TGCGCCAGCAGCCCGGGACTAGCGGGAGGAGTGGGGTACAATGAGCAGTTCTTC
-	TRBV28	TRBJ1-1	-	CASSLYQAGANTEAFF	TGTGCCAGCAGTCTATATCAGGCTGGGGCGAACACTGAAGCTTTCTTT
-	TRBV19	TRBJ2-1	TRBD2	CASKVAGFTYNEQFF	TGTGCCAGTAAGGTAGCGGGGTTTACCTACAATGAGCAGTTCTTC
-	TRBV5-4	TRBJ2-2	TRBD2	CASSSGRAGTGELFF	TGTGCCAGCAGCTCCGGGAGGGCCGGGACCGGGGAGCTGTTTTTT
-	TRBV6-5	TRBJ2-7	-	CASTRGLGSGEQYF	TGTGCCAGCACGAGGGGACTGGGCTCTGGCGAGCAGTACTTC
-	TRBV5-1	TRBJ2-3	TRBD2	CASSAATSGSSGDTQYF	TGCGCCAGCAGCGCCGCTACTAGCGGGTCCTCGGGGGATACGCAGTATTTT
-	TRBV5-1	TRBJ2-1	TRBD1	CASSADRGLGDEQFF	TGCGCCAGCAGCGCCGACAGGGGGCTGGGGGATGAGCAGTTCTTC
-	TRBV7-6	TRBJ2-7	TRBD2	CASSPSAGTSGKTYEQYF	TGTGCCAGCAGCCCTAGCGCCGGGACTAGCGGGAAGACCTACGAGCAGTACTTC